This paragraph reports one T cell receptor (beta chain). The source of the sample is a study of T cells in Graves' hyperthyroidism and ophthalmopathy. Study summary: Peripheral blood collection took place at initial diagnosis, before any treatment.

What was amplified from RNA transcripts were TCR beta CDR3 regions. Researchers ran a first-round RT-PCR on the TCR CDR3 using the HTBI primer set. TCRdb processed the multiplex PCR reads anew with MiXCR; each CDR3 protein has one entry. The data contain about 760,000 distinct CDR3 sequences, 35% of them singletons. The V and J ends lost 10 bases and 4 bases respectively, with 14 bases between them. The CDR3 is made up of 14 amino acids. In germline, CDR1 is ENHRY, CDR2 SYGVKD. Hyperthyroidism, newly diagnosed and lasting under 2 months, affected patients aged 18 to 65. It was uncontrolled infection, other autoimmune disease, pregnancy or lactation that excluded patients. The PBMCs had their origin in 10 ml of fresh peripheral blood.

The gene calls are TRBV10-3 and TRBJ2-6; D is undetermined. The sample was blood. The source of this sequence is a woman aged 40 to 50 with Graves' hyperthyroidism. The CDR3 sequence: CATADAHGANVLTF. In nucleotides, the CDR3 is TGTGCCACCGCTGACGCGCACGGGGCCAACGTCCTGACTTTC.